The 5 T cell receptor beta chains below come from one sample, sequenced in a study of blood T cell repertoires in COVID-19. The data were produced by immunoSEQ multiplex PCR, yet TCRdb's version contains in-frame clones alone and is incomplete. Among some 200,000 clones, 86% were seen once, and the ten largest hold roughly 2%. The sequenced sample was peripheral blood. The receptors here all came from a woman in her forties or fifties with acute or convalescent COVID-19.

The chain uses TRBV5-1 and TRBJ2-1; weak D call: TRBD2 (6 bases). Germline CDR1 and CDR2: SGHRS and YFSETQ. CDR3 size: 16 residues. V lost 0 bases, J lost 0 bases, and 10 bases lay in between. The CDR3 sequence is CASSLAGDPSYNEQFF. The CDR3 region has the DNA TGCGCCAGCAGCTTGGCGGGGGACCCCTCCTACAATGAGCAGTTCTTC. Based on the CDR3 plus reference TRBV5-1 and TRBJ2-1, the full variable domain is KAGVTQTPRYLIKTRGQQVTLSCSPISGHRSVSWYQQTPGQGLQFLFEYFSETQRNKGNFPGRFSGRQFSNSRSEMNVSTLELGDSALYLCASSLAGDPSYNEQFFGPGTRLTVL.

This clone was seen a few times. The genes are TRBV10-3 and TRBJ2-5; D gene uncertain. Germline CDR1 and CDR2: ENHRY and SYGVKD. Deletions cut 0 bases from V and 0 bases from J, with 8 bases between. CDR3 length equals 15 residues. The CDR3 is CAISESADNQETQYF. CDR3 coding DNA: TGTGCCATCAGTGAGTCGGCAGACAACCAAGAGACCCAGTACTTC.

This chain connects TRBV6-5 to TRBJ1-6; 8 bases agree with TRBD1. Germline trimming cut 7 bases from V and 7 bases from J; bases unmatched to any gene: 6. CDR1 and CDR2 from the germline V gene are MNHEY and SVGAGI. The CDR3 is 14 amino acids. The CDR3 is CASNPTGDNSPLHF. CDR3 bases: TGTGCCAGCAACCCGACAGGGGACAATTCACCCCTCCACTTT.

Here the CDR3 reads CAISPAGGIHEQYF. The CDR3 bases are TGTGCCATCAGCCCCGCGGGAGGAATCCACGAGCAGTACTTC. The genes are TRBV10-3 and TRBJ2-7; 8 bases map to TRBD2. V lost 6 bases to trimming and J lost 5 bases; unmatched junction nucleotides: 9. The CDR3 spans 14 residues. From germline, CDR1 is ENHRY and CDR2 SYGVKD.

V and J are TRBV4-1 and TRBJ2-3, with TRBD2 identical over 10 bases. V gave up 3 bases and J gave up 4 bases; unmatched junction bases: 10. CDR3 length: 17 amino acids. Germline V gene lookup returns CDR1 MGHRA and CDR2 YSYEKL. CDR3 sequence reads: CASSQGVVLAGADTQYF. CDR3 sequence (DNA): TGCGCCAGCAGCCAGGGAGTTGTCCTAGCGGGGGCAGATACGCAGTATTTT.